The entry that follows covers one TCR beta chain sequence. The length of the CDR3 is 16 residues. V was shortened by 0 bases and J by 5 bases, with 18 bases between the two germline ends. Per germline, CDR1 DFQATT and CDR2 SNEGSKA (reference sequence). These data originate in a study of blood T cells in healthy people across ages. The second PCR ran about 6 to 11 cycles with a sample-barcoded 5' primer and J-beta primers. No fewer than 2.5 million CDR3-containing paired-end reads came from each sample. TCRdb fed the 5' RACE reads into MiXCR, producing one record per CDR3 protein. The sample consists of about 640,000 distinct CDR3 sequences, approximately 59% of them appearing once. Around 9.5 milliliters of peripheral blood were drawn from each donor.

Sequencing was carried out using blood. The chain is built from TRBV20-1 and TRBJ2-3; the D gene is possibly TRBD2 (7 bases). This sequence was found in a man aged 55 to 69 in good health. CDR3 nucleotides: TGCAGTGCTAGAGATATGGGAAGGGGGGGCAGAGATACGCAGTATTTT. Translating it yields CSARDMGRGGRDTQYF.